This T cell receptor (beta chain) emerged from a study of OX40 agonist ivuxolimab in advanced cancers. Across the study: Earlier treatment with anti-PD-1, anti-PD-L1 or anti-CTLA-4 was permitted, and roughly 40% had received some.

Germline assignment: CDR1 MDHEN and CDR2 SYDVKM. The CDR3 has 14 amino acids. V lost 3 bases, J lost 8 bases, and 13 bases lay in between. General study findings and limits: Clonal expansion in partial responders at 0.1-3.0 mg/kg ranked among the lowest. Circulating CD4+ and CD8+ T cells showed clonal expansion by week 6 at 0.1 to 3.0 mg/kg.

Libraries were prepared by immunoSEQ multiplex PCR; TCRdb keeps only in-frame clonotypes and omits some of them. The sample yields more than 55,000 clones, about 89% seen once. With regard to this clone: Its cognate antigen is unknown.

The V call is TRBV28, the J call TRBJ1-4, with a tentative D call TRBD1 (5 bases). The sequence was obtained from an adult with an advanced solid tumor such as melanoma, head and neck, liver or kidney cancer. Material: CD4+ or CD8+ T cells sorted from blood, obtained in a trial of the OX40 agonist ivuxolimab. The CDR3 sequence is CASSLTVRDEKLFF. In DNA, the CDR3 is TGTGCCAGCAGTTTGACGGTGCGGGACGAAAAACTGTTTTTT.